The present T cell receptor beta chain was sequenced within a study of T cells expressing NK-cell markers. It was by 5'RACE template switching with UMIs that TCR beta cDNA was made. After re-calling the 5' RACE reads, TCRdb lists one entry per CDR3 protein, DNA absent. The repertoire table contains around 380,000 distinct CDR3 sequences. Germline-derived CDR1 and CDR2 are SGDLS and YYNGEE. This CDR3 is 14 amino acids long. Findings and caveats of the study: Of CD8+ T cells, 1.0-7.0% belonged to dominant NKG2C+ clonotypes in roughly 6 donors. These clonotypes additionally ranked first within the CD3+CD56-NKG2C+ fraction of a few donors.

Note on this clonotype: Its antigen is currently unknown.

Sequences were obtained from blood T cells: a sorted CD56 or NKG2C T cell subset, CD4+ or CD8+ T cells, or bulk PBMC T cells (not recorded which). The chain carries TRBV9 and TRBJ1-5. The receptor was derived from a woman aged 45-65 years in good health. This CDR3 is CASSVAPIGWPQHF.